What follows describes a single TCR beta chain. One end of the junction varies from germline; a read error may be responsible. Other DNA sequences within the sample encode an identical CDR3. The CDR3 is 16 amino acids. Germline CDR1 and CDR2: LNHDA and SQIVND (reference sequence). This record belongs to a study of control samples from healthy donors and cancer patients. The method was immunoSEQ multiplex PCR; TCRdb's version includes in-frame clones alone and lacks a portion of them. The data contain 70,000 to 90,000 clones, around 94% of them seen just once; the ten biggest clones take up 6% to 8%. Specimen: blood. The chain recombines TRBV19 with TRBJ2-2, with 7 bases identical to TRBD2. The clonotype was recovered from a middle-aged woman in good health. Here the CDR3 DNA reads TGCGCCACCACGGGTCGGCGGGAGTGGGACACCGGGGAGCTGTTTTTT. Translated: CATTGRREWDTGELFF.